Shown below are 31 T cell receptor beta chains from a single sample sequenced in a study of T cell repertoires in cytomegalovirus infection. No antigen has been assigned to these receptors. TCRdb reanalysed the reads using MiXCR and keeps one entry per CDR3 protein. This table holds some 940,000 distinct CDR3 sequences, roughly a third found once. The sample in question was cultured CD8+ T cells from PBMCs, obtained from culture after CMV antigen stimulation. All receptors come from a human donor in good health (CMV status not recorded). Some clones in this sample may be carry-over from other donors' samples.

The gene calls are TRBV6-1 and TRBJ1-1; D unresolved. V dropped 5 bases and J dropped 4 bases, with 8 bases sitting between them. Germline V CDR1 and CDR2: MNHNS, SASEGT. The CDR3 covers 12 residues. The CDR3 DNA is TGTGCCAGCAGTCCCGTTCCCACTGAAGCTTTCTTT. Amino acids: CASSPVPTEAFF.

The gene calls are TRBV14 and TRBJ2-5; D gene ambiguous. This CDR3 contains 15 residues. Per germline, CDR1 SGHDN and CDR2 FVKESK. V was clipped by 0 bases and J by 2 bases, with 10 bases between them. CDR3 DNA: TGTGCCAGCAGCCAAGATGAATTCGGGCAAGAGACCCAGTACTTC. Amino acids: CASSQDEFGQETQYF.

Turning to this clonotype: One junction end does not reproduce the germline sequence, and a read error may be involved. J is TRBJ1-5 and V is TRBV7-2; no clear D gene. The germline gives CDR1 SGHTA, CDR2 FQGNSA. The CDR3 has 16 amino acids. This chain's CDR3 is CASNLALRKGRRPQHF. CDR3 bases: TGTGCCAGCAACTTAGCGCTGAGGAAAGGGAGGAGGCCCCAGCATTTT.

V is TRBV20-1 and J is TRBJ1-3, with D hard to call. The germline gives CDR1 DFQATT, CDR2 SNEGSKA (reference sequence). The V end was cut by 0 bases, the J end by 0 bases, with 15 bases between. The CDR3 loop spans 17 amino acids. CDR3 region: CSARDYTNSFSGNTIYF. CDR3 DNA sequence: TGCAGTGCTAGAGATTATACTAACAGCTTCTCTGGAAACACCATATATTTT.

This clonotype appeared many times. The chain employs TRBV12-3 or TRBV12-4 and TRBJ1-5; no firm D call. Trimming pared 3 bases from V and 0 bases from J, leaving 21 bases between. The CDR3 has 19 residues. CDR3 nucleotides: TGTGCCAGCAGTTTTCAGCTCTTTAGGGCTGTCGATAGCAATCAGCCCCAGCATTTT. It specifies CASSFQLFRAVDSNQPQHF.

This clonotype has more than one count but fewer than ten. The chain recombines TRBV12-3 or TRBV12-4 with TRBJ2-5; TRBD2 matches 9 bases. V lost 5 bases, J lost 2 bases, and 6 bases stayed unmatched. The CDR3 extends over 15 amino acids. The CDR3 region is CASSQAGGTQETQYF. CDR3 sequence (DNA): TGTGCCAGCAGTCAAGCGGGGGGCACGCAAGAGACCCAGTACTTC.

This clonotype was seen many times. The rearrangement joins TRBV20-1 to TRBJ1-2; weak D call: TRBD1 (6 bases). There are 16 residues in the CDR3. Germline assignment: CDR1 DFQATT and CDR2 SNEGSKA (reference sequence). Trimming took off 0 bases at V and 5 bases at J, with 19 bases between the two ends. CDR3 loop: CSARDHEEWGAYGYTF. In nucleotides, the CDR3 is TGCAGTGCTAGAGATCATGAGGAGTGGGGGGCGTATGGCTACACCTTC.

This clonotype was detected ten times or more. This sequence joins TRBV7-2 and TRBJ1-2, with 7 bases matching TRBD1. This CDR3 region has 15 residues. CDR1 and CDR2 from the germline V gene are SGHTA and FQGNSA. The J segment lost 8 bases and the V segment lost 1 base, leaving 10 bases of the junction unmatched. CDR3 nucleotide sequence: TGTGCCAGCAGCTTAGGTCGACAGGGAGACGTGGGCTACACCTTC. Amino acids: CASSLGRQGDVGYTF.

This clonotype turned up a few times. J is TRBJ1-2 and V is TRBV12-5, with a weak D call TRBD1 (5 bases). V was shortened by 2 bases and J by 2 bases, with 9 bases between the two germline ends. The germline CDR1 and CDR2 sequences are LGHNT and FRNRAP. This CDR3 contains 14 residues. In nucleotides, the CDR3 is TGTGCTAGTGGTTTGTGGGGCGAGAACTATGGCTACACCTTC. It codes for CASGLWGENYGYTF.

This clonotype was observed a handful of times. V gene TRBV11-3 combines with J gene TRBJ2-5, with D unclear. Germline CDR1 SGHNT, CDR2 YENEEA. The CDR3 sequence is 15 residues long. Trimming stripped 5 bases from V and 2 bases from J, with 15 bases between. The CDR3 loop is CASSALGLRQETQYF. In nucleotides, the CDR3 is TGTGCCAGCAGCGCCCTAGGCTTGCGGCAAGAGACCCAGTACTTC.

In this sample, this clonotype turned up many times. This rearrangement joins TRBV7-8 to TRBJ2-1; 8 bases map to TRBD1. Looked up from germline, CDR1 is SGHVS and CDR2 is FQNEAQ. Trimming at V came to 5 bases and at J to 7 bases, leaving 4 bases not matched to a gene. The CDR3 length is 13 residues. The DNA of the CDR3 is TGTGCCAGCAGCCTAAGGACAGGGAATGAGCAGTTCTTC. The encoded protein is CASSLRTGNEQFF.

The rearrangement joins TRBV27 to TRBJ1-1, with 9 nucleotides matching TRBD1. Trimming at V came to 5 bases and at J to 5 bases, leaving 12 bases not matched to a gene. Per germline, CDR1 MNHEY and CDR2 SMNVEV (reference sequence). This CDR3 spans 16 amino acids. The CDR3 sequence is CASSQDRGGGYTEAFF. The CDR3 DNA is TGTGCCAGCAGTCAGGACAGGGGCGGGGGGTATACTGAAGCTTTCTTT.

This clonotype was seen only a few times. The chain couples TRBV24-1 to TRBJ2-1; D may be TRBD2 (5 bases). Trimming shortened V by 4 bases and J by 1 base, and 7 bases separated the two germline ends. In germline, CDR1 is KGHDR, CDR2 SFDVKD. The CDR3 totals 14 residues. The CDR3 DNA follows: TGTGCCACCAGTGAGACGGGGTCCTACAATGAGCAGTTCTTC. It encodes CATSETGSYNEQFF.

This clonotype appeared a few times. V usage is TRBV7-6 and J usage is TRBJ1-2; 7 positions match TRBD1. V lost 5 bases and J lost 7; bases outside the gene matches: 7. Germline lookup yields CDR1 SGHVS and CDR2 FNYEAQ. The CDR3 is 13 residues long. CDR3 nucleotides: TGTGCCAGCAGCACCGGACAGGTTCTTGGCTACACCTTC. Protein: CASSTGQVLGYTF.

In its sample, this clonotype was seen a few times. V is TRBV6-8 and J is TRBJ1-1, with no clear D. CDR1 MNHGY and CDR2 SAAAGT come from the germline V gene. The CDR3 has 14 residues. The CDR3 DNA reads TGTGTCACCTCCATAAACCCACAGAGCCCTGAAGCTTTCTTT. This gives the protein CVTSINPQSPEAFF.

This clonotype was seen repeatedly, ten times or more. The gene calls are TRBV7-6 and TRBJ2-1, with TRBD1 identical over 7 bases. The CDR3 has 15 residues. The junction had 5 bases not matched to a gene; V was cut back by 3 bases and J by 3 bases. Germline loops: CDR1 SGHVS, CDR2 FNYEAQ. Here the CDR3 reads CASSFTGEFYNEQFF. The CDR3 DNA is TGTGCCAGCAGCTTCACAGGGGAGTTCTACAATGAGCAGTTCTTC.

This sequence joins TRBV20-1 and TRBJ1-6; D might be TRBD1 (5 bases). Trimming left V 1 base short and J 2 bases short, with 18 bases between. Germline V gene sequence: CDR1 DFQATT, CDR2 SNEGSKA (reference sequence). The CDR3 contains 18 residues. The CDR3 DNA follows: TGCAGTGCTAGAGGGGGCCCGGTAAGGGTCGCCTATAATTCACCCCTCCACTTT. The encoded protein is CSARGGPVRVAYNSPLHF.

V is TRBV6-2 or TRBV6-3 and J is TRBJ1-2, with D possibly TRBD1 on 5 matching bases. The CDR3 spans 15 residues. Trimming took 6 bases from V and 0 from J, leaving 14 bases between them. Germline V gives CDR1 MNHEY, CDR2 SVGEGT. CDR3 sequence (DNA): TGTGCCAGCAGACATTGGGACCGCACTAACTATGGCTACACCTTC. Amino acid sequence: CASRHWDRTNYGYTF.

The chain joins TRBV12-3 or TRBV12-4 to TRBJ1-2; D not certain. The CDR3 runs to 15 residues. Trimming cost V 3 bases and J 4 bases, with 15 bases left between them. The CDR3 DNA sequence: TGTGCCAGCAGTTTGGAGGGCTCCTTGGGCTATGGCTACACCTTC. Translating it yields CASSLEGSLGYGYTF.

The chain is built from TRBV20-1 and TRBJ2-3; 12 nucleotides align to TRBD2. The CDR3 covers 15 residues. Per the germline V gene, CDR1 is DFQATT and CDR2 is SNEGSKA (reference sequence). V gave up 2 bases and J gave up 3 bases; unmatched junction bases: 3. As DNA, the CDR3 is TGCAGTGCTAGAACTAGCGGGGGGTATACAGATACGCAGTATTTT. Its protein product is CSARTSGGYTDTQYF.

Details on this clonotype: One junction end disagrees with the germline gene, perhaps due to a read error. The chain has TRBV5-4 and TRBJ1-1, with D possibly matching TRBD1 (5 bases). In germline, CDR1 is SGHNT, CDR2 YYREEE (reference sequence). CDR3 length equals 16 residues. CDR3 loop: CTSSLGRTTPNTEAFF. CDR3 nucleotides: TGTACCAGCAGTTTGGGACGGACTACCCCGAACACTGAAGCTTTCTTT.

This clonotype has at least ten counts. The V and J genes are TRBV6-2 or TRBV6-3 and TRBJ2-1; 8 bases align to TRBD2. Germline V gene lookup returns CDR1 MNHEY and CDR2 SVGEGT. The CDR3 extends over 15 amino acids. Germline trimming cut 0 bases from V and 5 bases from J; bases unmatched to any gene: 3. The CDR3 reads CASSYSYSGDNEQFF. The CDR3 coding sequence is TGTGCCAGCAGTTACTCGTATAGCGGGGACAATGAGCAGTTCTTC.

The chain combines TRBV6-5 with TRBJ1-6, with D hard to call. The CDR3 contains 15 residues. The V end was cut by 0 bases, the J end by 7 bases, with 10 bases between. CDR1 MNHEY and CDR2 SVGAGI come from the germline V gene. CDR3 protein: CASSYSRFLNSPLHF. The CDR3 coding sequence is TGTGCCAGCAGTTACTCGAGGTTTTTGAATTCACCCCTCCACTTT.

This clonotype showed up just a few times. The chain has TRBV11-1 and TRBJ1-1, with D unclear. The CDR3 is made up of 12 amino acids. The germline CDR1 and CDR2 sequences are SGHAT and FQDESV (reference sequence). V lost 5 bases and J 3 bases, leaving 7 bases between the germline ends. The CDR3 here is CASSTWDTEAFF. The CDR3 DNA reads as TGTGCCAGCAGCACTTGGGACACTGAAGCTTTCTTT.

This clonotype was seen ten or more times. CDR3 region: CASSLVGESNQPQHF. The CDR3 nucleotides are TGTGCCAGCAGCTTAGTAGGAGAAAGCAATCAGCCCCAGCATTTT. This rearrangement joins TRBV7-2 to TRBJ1-5; D gene ambiguous. CDR1 and CDR2 from the germline V gene are SGHTA and FQGNSA. V was shortened by 1 base and J by 1 base, with 8 bases between the two germline ends. The CDR3 covers 15 residues.

The chain carries TRBV10-2 and TRBJ2-2, with 12 bases fitting TRBD2. CDR3 length equals 16 residues. Germline CDR1 is WSHSY and CDR2 is SAAADI. After removal of 2 bases from V and 11 bases from J, the junction contained 9 bases not matched to a gene. CDR3 sequence: CASSESGLAGTGELFF. The CDR3 DNA is TGCGCCAGCAGTGAGAGCGGACTAGCGGGGACGGGCGAGCTGTTTTTT.

This clonotype was picked up a small number of times. This chain uses TRBV10-3 with TRBJ2-7; 10 bases agree with TRBD2. V was pared by 2 bases and J by 1 base, with 5 bases of the junction left unmatched. The CDR3 has 16 residues. CDR1 and CDR2 (germline): ENHRY, SYGVKD. The CDR3, as DNA: TGTGCCATCAGTGAGATACGGACTAGCGGATCCTACGAGCAGTACTTC. This encodes CAISEIRTSGSYEQYF.

The CDR3 coding sequence is TGTGCCAGCAGCTACGGACAGGGGACGAGCGAGCAGTACTTC. It translates to CASSYGQGTSEQYF. This sequence joins TRBV5-5 and TRBJ2-7, with 9 bases aligning to TRBD1. Germline V lookup: CDR1 SGHKS, CDR2 YYEKEE (reference sequence). The ends lost 3 bases at V and 6 bases at J; junction bases unmatched: 7. The CDR3 spans 14 residues.

This clonotype was observed a few times. The chain has TRBV12-3 or TRBV12-4 and TRBJ2-6, with 9 positions matching TRBD1. Trimming removed 4 bases from V and 0 bases from J; junction bases left unmatched: 10. This CDR3 region has 19 residues. In nucleotides, the CDR3 is TGTGCCAGCAGTTCCCTCCGGACAGGGGATAGCTCTGGGGCCAACGTCCTGACTTTC. Its translation: CASSSLRTGDSSGANVLTF.

The J gene is TRBJ2-7, the V gene TRBV6-8; D perhaps matches TRBD1 (6 bases). The CDR3 totals 17 residues. Per the germline V gene, CDR1 is MNHGY and CDR2 is SAAAGT. The V gene lost 4 bases and the J gene lost 3 bases, with 22 bases spanning the gap. Written as DNA, the CDR3 is TGTGCCAGCAGTTCCACCGGGACATATTTTGCGGACTACGAGCAGTACTTC. Translation: CASSSTGTYFADYEQYF.

The V call is TRBV6-1, the J call TRBJ1-2, with D perhaps TRBD1 (5 bases). V was trimmed by 1 base and J by 1 base, leaving 13 bases between them. This CDR3 has 16 amino acids. Germline-derived CDR1 and CDR2 are MNHNS and SASEGT. The CDR3 nucleotides read TGTGCCAGCAGTGAAGTGGGACTTCCCGGTAACTATGGCTACACCTTC. This encodes CASSEVGLPGNYGYTF.